This passage covers 8 T cell receptor beta chains from one sample sequenced in a study of CD8 T cells in ankylosing spondylitis. One entry per CDR3 protein results from TCRdb running MiXCR on the 5' RACE reads. Counted here are about 39,000 distinct CDR3 sequences, less than 4% occurring once; the ten biggest clones make up 2.8%. Sequencing was carried out using blood, either unsorted or a sorted T cell fraction (not recorded which). Receptor source: a male donor with ankylosing spondylitis or in good health (not recorded which).

This clonotype was seen repeatedly, ten times or more. The chain uses TRBV9 and TRBJ2-1; 10 positions match TRBD2. The germline CDR1 and CDR2 sequences are SGDLS and YYNGEE. V trimming: 3 bases; J trimming: 6 bases; junction bases outside the gene matches: 3. This CDR3 has 14 amino acids. The CDR3 nucleotides are TGTGCCAGCAGCGCCGGGACTAGCGTCAATGAGCAGTTCTTC. It yields the protein CASSAGTSVNEQFF.

This clonotype was recorded many times. J is TRBJ2-2 and V is TRBV9; no clear D gene. The CDR3 consists of 15 residues. CDR1 is SGDLS and CDR2 is YYNGEE in the germline V gene. Trimming removed 3 bases at V and 0 bases at J, with 9 bases between. The CDR3 DNA follows: TGTGCCAGCAGCGGAACCTTACCGAACACCGGGGAGCTGTTTTTT. Translating it yields CASSGTLPNTGELFF.

This clonotype showed up many times. The V gene is TRBV9, the J gene TRBJ2-3; 11 nucleotides align to TRBD2. The CDR3 totals 16 residues. The V gene end was trimmed by 4 bases and the J gene end by 5 bases; junction bases not matched to a gene: 9. The germline V gene has CDR1 SGDLS and CDR2 YYNGEE. The CDR3 loop is CASSPAPLAGGDTQYF. The CDR3 DNA reads as TGTGCCAGCAGCCCAGCCCCCCTAGCGGGAGGAGATACGCAGTATTTT.

This clonotype appeared many times. The chain joins TRBV9 to TRBJ2-1, with TRBD1 matching over 7 bases. V trimming: 3 bases; J trimming: 6 bases; junction bases outside the gene matches: 9. CDR3 size: 15 residues. From germline, CDR1 is SGDLS and CDR2 YYNGEE. The CDR3: CASSEHLGGGNEQFF. In nucleotides, the CDR3 is TGTGCCAGCAGCGAACACCTAGGGGGCGGCAATGAGCAGTTCTTC.

Many counts were recorded for this clonotype. The rearrangement links TRBV9 to TRBJ2-1; 8 nucleotides agree with TRBD2. Germline V lookup: CDR1 SGDLS, CDR2 YYNGEE. CDR3 length equals 14 residues. J gave up 7 bases and V 2 bases, and 5 bases lay outside the gene matches. The CDR3 spells CASSVGLVVNEQFF. DNA for the CDR3: TGTGCCAGCAGCGTGGGACTAGTGGTAAATGAGCAGTTCTTC. Full variable domain (remainder filled in from reference TRBV9 and TRBJ2-1): DSGVTQTPKHLITATGQRVTLRCSPRSGDLSVYWYQQSLDQGLQFLIQYYNGEERAKGNILERFSAQQFPDLHSELNLSSLELGDSALYFCASSVGLVVNEQFFGPGTRLTVL.

This clonotype was seen many times. The CDR3 here is CASSVGSALYNEQFF. In DNA, the CDR3 is TGTGCCAGCAGCGTAGGGTCAGCTCTGTACAATGAGCAGTTCTTC. The chain is built from TRBV9 and TRBJ2-1; D is undetermined. Germline V gene sequence: CDR1 SGDLS, CDR2 YYNGEE. The CDR3 has 15 amino acids. V was cut by 0 bases and J by 4 bases, with 11 bases left in between.

In this sample, this clonotype turned up many times. The rearrangement joins TRBV9 to TRBJ2-2; no firm D call. V was clipped by 6 bases and J by 4 bases, with 16 bases between them. Germline V lookup: CDR1 SGDLS, CDR2 YYNGEE. CDR3 size: 15 residues. The CDR3 loop is CASTPGPWGTGELFF. The CDR3 DNA is TGTGCCAGCACCCCAGGACCGTGGGGCACCGGGGAGCTGTTTTTT.

In this sample, this clonotype turned up many times. This sequence joins TRBV9 and TRBJ1-3, with TRBD1 identical over 7 bases. The trim removed 0 bases at V and 2 bases at J, leaving 8 bases unmatched. From germline, CDR1 is SGDLS and CDR2 YYNGEE. The CDR3 runs to 17 residues. The DNA of the CDR3 is TGTGCCAGCAGCGTAGAAGACAGGGTGAGGCCTGGAAACACCATATATTTT. It codes for CASSVEDRVRPGNTIYF.